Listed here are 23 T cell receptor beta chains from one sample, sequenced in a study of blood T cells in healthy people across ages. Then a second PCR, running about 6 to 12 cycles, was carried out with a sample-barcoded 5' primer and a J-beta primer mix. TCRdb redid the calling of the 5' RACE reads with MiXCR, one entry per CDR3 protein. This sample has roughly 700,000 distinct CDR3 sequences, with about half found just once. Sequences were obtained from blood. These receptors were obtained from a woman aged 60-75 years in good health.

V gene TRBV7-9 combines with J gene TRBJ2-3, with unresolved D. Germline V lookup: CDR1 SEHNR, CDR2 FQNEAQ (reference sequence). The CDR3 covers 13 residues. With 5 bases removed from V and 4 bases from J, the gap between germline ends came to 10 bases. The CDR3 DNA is TGTGCCAGCAGCCAACGACGCGCAGATACGCAGTATTTT. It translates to CASSQRRADTQYF. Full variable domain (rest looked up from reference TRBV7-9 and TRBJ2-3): DTGVSQNPRHKITKRGQNVTFRCDPISEHNRLYWYRQTLGQGPEFLTYFQNEAQLEKSRLLSDRFSAERPKGSFSTLEIQRTEQGDSAMYLCASSQRRADTQYFGPGTRLTVL.

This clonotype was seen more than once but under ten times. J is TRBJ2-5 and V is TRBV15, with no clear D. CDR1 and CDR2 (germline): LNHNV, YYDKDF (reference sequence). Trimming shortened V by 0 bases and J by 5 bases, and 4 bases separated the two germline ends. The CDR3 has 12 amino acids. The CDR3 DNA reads TGTGCCACCAGCAGAGATGAGGAGACCCAGTACTTC. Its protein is CATSRDEETQYF.

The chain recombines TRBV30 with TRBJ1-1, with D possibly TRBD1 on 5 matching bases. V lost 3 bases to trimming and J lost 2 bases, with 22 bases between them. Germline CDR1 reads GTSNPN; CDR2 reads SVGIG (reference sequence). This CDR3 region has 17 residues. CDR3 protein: CAWRRTGLSRPNTEAFF. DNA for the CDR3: TGTGCCTGGAGGAGAACGGGACTGTCAAGGCCCAACACTGAAGCTTTCTTT.

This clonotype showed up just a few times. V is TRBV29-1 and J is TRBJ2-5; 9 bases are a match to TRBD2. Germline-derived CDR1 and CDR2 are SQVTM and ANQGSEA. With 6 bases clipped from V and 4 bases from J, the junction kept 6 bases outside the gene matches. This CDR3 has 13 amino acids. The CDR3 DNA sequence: TGCAGCGTGTTGGCGGGAGGGCCAGAGACCCAGTACTTC. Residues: CSVLAGGPETQYF.

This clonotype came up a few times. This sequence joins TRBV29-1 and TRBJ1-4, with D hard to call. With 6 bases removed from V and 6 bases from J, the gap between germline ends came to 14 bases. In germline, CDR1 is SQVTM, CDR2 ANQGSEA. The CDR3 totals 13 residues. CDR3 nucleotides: TGCAGCGTGAGGGCCAGTGTCCATGAAAAACTGTTTTTT. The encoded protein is CSVRASVHEKLFF.

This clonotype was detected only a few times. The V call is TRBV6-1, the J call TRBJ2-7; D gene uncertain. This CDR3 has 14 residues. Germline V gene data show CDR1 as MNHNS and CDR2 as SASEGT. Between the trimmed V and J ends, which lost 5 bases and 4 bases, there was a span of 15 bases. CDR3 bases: TGTGCCAGCAGTCGGGCACGCGGTGCGTACGAGCAGTACTTC. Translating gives CASSRARGAYEQYF.

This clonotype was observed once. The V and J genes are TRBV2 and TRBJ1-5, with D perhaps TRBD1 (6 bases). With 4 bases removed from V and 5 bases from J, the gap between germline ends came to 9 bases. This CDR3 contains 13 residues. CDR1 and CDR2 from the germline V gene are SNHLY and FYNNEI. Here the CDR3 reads CASSAEGDQPQHF. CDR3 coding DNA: TGTGCCAGCAGTGCCGAGGGGGATCAGCCCCAGCATTTT.

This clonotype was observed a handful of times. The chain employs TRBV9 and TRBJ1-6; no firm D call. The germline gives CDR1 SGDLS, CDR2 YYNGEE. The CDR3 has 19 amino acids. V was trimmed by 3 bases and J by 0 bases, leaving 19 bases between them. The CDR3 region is CASSATQGKGSSYNSPLHF. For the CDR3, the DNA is TGTGCCAGCAGCGCCACCCAAGGGAAGGGAAGCTCCTATAATTCACCCCTCCACTTT.

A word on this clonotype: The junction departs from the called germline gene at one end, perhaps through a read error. CDR3 nucleotide sequence: TGTGTCAGCAGCTCGGGACAGGGGGCGAAAGAGCAGTACTTC. Translation: CVSSSGQGAKEQYF. The chain uses TRBV7-8 and TRBJ2-7; 12 bases fit TRBD1. This CDR3 region has 14 residues. The germline gives CDR1 SGHVS, CDR2 FQNEAQ.

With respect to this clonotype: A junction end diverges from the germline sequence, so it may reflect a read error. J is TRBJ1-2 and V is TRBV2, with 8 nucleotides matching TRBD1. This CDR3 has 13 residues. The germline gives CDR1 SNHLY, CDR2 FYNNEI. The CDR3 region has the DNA TGTGCCGGCAGTGAAGGACAGGGAGTTGGCTACACCTTC. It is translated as CAGSEGQGVGYTF.

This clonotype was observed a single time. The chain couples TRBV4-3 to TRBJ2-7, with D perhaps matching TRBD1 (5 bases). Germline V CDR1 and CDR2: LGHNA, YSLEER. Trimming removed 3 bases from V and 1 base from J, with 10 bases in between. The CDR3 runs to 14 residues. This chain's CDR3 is CASSQGQPSYEQYF. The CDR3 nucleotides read TGCGCCAGCAGCCAGGGGCAACCATCCTACGAGCAGTACTTC.

The chain's CDR3 is CASSRRHPTGELFF. The CDR3 DNA reads as TGTGCCAGCAGCCGGCGACATCCCACCGGGGAGCTGTTTTTT. The chain combines TRBV7-2 with TRBJ2-2; D gene ambiguous. CDR3 length: 14 amino acids. Deletions cut 5 bases from V and 4 bases from J, with 11 bases between. Germline CDR1 is SGHTA and CDR2 is FQGNSA.

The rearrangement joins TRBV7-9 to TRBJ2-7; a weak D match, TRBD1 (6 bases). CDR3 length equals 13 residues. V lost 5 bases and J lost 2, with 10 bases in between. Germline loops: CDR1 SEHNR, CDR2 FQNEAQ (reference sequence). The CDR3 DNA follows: TGTGCCAGCAGCCCCAGGGGTCCCTACGAGCAGTACTTC. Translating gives CASSPRGPYEQYF.

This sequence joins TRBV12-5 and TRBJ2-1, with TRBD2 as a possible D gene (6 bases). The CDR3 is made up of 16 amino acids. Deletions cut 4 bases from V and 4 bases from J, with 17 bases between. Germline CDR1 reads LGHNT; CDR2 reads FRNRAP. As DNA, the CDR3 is TGTGCTAGTGGTTCGGGGACTGCTAAGGAATACAATGAGCAGTTCTTC. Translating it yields CASGSGTAKEYNEQFF.

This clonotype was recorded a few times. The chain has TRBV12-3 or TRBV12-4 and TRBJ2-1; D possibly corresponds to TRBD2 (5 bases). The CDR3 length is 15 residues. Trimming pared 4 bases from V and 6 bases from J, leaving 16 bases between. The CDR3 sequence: CASSSPGLVPNEQFF. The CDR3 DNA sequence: TGTGCCAGCAGTTCCCCCGGACTGGTCCCCAATGAGCAGTTCTTC.

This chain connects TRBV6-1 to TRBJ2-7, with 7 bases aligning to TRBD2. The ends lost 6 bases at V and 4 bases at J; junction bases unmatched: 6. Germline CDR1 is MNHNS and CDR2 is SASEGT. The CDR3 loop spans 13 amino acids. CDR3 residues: CASRMGLIYEQYF. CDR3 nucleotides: TGTGCCAGCAGGATGGGACTAATTTACGAGCAGTACTTC.

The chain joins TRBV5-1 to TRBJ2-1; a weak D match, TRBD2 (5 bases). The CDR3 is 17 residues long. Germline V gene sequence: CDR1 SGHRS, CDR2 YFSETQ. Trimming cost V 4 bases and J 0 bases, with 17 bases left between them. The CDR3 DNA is TGCGCCAGCAGCGAGAGGGTTAGAATTGGCTCCTACAATGAGCAGTTCTTC. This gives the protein CASSERVRIGSYNEQFF.

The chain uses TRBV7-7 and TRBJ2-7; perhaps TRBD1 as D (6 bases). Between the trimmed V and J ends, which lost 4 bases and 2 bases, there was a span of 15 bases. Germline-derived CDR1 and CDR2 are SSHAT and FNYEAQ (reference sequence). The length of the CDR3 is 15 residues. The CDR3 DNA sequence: TGTGCCAGCAGCTACCCCAGGGGACCCCCCTACGAGCAGTACTTC. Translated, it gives CASSYPRGPPYEQYF. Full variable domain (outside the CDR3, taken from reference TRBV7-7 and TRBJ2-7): GAGVSQSPRYKVTKRGQDVTLRCDPISSHATLYWYQQALGQGPEFLTYFNYEAQPDKSGLPSDRFSAERPEGSISTLTIQRTEQRDSAMYRCASSYPRGPPYEQYFGPGTRLTVT.

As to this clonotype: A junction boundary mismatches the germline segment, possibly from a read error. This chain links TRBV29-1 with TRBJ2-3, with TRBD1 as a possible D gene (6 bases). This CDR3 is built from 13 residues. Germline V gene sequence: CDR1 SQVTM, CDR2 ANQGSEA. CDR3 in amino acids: CSFDQGHTDTQYF. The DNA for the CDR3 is TGCAGCTTTGACCAGGGGCACACAGATACGCAGTATTTT.

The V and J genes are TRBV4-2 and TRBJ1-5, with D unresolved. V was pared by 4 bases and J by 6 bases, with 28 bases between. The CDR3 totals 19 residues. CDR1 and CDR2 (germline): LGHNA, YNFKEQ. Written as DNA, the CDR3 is TGTGCCAGCAGCCCAGATGGAGTCTCGGGTAGTACACGAGGTCAGCCCCAGCATTTT. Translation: CASSPDGVSGSTRGQPQHF.

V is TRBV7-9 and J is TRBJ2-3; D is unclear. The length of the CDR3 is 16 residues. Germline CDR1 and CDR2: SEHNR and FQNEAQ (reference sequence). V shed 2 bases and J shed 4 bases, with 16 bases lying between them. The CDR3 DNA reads TGTGCCAGCAGCTTAAACCCCGAGGCAATCGCAGATACGCAGTATTTT. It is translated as CASSLNPEAIADTQYF.

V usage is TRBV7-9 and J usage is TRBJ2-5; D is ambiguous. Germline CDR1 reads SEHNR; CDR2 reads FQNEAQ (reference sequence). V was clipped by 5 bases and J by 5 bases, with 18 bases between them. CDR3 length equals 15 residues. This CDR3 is CASSRPRVLLETQYF. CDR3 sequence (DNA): TGTGCCAGCAGCCGACCCCGGGTACTATTGGAGACCCAGTACTTC.

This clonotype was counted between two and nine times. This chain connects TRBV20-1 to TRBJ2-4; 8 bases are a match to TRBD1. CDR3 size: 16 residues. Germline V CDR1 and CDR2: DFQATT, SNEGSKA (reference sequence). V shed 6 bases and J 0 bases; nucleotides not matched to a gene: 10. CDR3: CSAKTGAGLAKNIQYF. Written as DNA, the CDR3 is TGCAGTGCAAAGACAGGGGCAGGGTTAGCCAAAAACATTCAGTACTTC.